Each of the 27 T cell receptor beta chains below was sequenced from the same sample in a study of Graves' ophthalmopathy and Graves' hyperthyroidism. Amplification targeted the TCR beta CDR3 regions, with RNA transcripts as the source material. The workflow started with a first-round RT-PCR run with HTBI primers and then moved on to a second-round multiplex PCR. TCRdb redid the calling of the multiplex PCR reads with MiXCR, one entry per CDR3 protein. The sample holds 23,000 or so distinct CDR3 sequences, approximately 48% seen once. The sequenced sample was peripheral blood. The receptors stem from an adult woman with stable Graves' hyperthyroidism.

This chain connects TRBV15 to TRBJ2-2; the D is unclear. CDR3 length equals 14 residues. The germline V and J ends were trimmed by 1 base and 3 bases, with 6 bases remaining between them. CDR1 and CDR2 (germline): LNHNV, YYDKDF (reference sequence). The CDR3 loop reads CATSRVSDTGELFF. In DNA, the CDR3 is TGTGCCACCAGCAGAGTCTCAGACACCGGGGAGCTGTTTTTT.

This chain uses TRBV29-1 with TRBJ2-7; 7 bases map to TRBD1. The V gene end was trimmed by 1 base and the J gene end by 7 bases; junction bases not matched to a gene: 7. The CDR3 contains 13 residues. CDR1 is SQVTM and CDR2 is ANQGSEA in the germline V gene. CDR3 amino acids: CSVEVTGVGEQYF. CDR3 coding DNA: TGCAGCGTTGAAGTTACAGGGGTGGGGGAGCAGTACTTC.

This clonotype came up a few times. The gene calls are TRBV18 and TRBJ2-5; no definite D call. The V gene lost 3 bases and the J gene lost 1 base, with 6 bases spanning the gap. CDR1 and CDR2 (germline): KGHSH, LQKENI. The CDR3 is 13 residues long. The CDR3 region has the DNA TGTGCCAGCTCACCCGGCGTCCAAGAGACCCAGTACTTC. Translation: CASSPGVQETQYF.

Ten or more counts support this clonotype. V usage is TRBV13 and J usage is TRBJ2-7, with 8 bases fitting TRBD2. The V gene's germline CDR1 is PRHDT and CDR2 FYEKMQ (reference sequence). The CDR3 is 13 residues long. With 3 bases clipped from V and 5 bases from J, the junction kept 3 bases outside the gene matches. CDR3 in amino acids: CASSFGGVNEQYF. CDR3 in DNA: TGTGCCAGCAGCTTCGGGGGGGTCAACGAGCAGTACTTC.

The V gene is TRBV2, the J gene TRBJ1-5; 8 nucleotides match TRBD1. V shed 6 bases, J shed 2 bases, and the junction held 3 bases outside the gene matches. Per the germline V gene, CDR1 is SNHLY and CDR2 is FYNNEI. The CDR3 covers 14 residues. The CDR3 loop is CASSRGLGNQPQHF. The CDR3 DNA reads TGTGCCAGCAGCAGGGGGCTCGGCAATCAGCCCCAGCATTTT.

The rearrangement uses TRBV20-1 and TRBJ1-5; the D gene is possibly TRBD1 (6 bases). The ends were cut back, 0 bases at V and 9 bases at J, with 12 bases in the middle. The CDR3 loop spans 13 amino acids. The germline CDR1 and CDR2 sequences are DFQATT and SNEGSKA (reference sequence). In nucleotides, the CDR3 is TGCAGTGCTAGAGAGCTTACAGGGAGGCCCCAGCATTTT. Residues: CSARELTGRPQHF.

The CDR3 spells CASSSHRGPNYVHTF. The CDR3 region has the DNA TGTGCCAGCAGTTCCCACAGGGGCCCTAACTATGTCCACACCTTC. The rearrangement uses TRBV12-3 or TRBV12-4 and TRBJ1-2; 7 nucleotides align to TRBD1. J was trimmed by 12 bases and V by 4 bases; bases with no gene match: 17. CDR3 length: 15 residues.

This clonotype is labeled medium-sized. CDR3 coding DNA: TGTGCCAGCAGCTTGAGTCCGAGGAATGAGCAGTTCTTC. This codes for CASSLSPRNEQFF. The rearrangement uses TRBV5-6 and TRBJ2-1; the D is unclear. CDR3 size: 13 residues. V lost 1 base and J 7 bases, leaving 9 bases between the germline ends. CDR1 is SGHDT and CDR2 is YYEEEE in the germline V gene.

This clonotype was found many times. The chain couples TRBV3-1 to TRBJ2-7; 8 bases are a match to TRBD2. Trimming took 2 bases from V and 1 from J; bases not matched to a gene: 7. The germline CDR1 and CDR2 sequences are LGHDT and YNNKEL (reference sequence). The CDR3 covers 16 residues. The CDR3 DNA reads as TGTGCCAGCAGCCAACGGGGGGGGGCGGGGTCCTACGAGCAGTACTTC. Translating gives CASSQRGGAGSYEQYF.

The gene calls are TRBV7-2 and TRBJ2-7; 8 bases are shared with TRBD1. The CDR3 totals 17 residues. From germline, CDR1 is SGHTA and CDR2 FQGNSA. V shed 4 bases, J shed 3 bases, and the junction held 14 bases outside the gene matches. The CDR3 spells CASSSGGARQGRYEQYF. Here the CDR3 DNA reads TGTGCCAGCAGCTCGGGTGGAGCCCGACAGGGGCGCTACGAGCAGTACTTC.

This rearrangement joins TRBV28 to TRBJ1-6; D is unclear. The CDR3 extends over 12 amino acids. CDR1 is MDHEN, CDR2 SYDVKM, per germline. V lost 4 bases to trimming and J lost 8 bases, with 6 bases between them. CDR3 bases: TGTGCCAGCAGTTACGAGTATTCACCCCTCCACTTT. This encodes CASSYEYSPLHF.

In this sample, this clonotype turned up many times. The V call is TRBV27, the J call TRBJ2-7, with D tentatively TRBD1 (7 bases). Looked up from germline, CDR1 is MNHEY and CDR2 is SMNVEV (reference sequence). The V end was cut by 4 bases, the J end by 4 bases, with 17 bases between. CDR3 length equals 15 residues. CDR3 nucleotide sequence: TGTGCCAGCAGTTCGGCAGGGGGGTCCCTATACGAGCAGTACTTC. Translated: CASSSAGGSLYEQYF.

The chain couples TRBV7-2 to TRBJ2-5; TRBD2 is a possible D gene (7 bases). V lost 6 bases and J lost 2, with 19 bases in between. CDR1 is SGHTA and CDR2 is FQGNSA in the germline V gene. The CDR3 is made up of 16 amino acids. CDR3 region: CASRTTRGGGQETQYF. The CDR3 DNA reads TGTGCCAGCAGGACCACGCGGGGAGGGGGGCAAGAGACCCAGTACTTC.

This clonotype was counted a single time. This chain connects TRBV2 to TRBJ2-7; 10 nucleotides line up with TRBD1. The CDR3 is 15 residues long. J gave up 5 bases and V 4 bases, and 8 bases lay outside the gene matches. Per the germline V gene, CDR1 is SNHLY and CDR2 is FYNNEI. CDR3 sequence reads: CASSGSGTGDHEQYF. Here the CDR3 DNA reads TGTGCCAGCAGTGGTAGCGGGACAGGGGATCACGAGCAGTACTTC. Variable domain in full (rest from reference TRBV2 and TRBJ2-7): EPEVTQTPSHQVTQMGQEVILRCVPISNHLYFYWYRQILGQKVEFLVSFYNNEISEKSEIFDDQFSVERPDGSNFTLKIRSTKLEDSAMYFCASSGSGTGDHEQYFGPGTRLTVT.

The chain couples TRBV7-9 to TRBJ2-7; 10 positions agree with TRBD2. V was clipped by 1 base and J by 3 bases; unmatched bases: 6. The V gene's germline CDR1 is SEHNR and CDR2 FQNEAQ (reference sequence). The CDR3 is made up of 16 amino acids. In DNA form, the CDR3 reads TGTGCCAGCAGCTTAGAAGCAGCGGGAGGGAACTACGAGCAGTACTTC. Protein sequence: CASSLEAAGGNYEQYF.

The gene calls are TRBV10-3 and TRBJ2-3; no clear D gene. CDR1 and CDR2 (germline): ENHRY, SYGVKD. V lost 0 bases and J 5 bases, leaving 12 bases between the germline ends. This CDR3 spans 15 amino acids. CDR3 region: CAISESASRLDTQYF. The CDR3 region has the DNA TGTGCCATCAGTGAGTCAGCCAGTAGGTTAGATACGCAGTATTTT.

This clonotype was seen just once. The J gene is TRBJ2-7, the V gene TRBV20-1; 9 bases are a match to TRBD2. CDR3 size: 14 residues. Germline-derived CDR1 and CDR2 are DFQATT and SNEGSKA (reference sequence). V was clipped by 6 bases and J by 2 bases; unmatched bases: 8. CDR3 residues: CSAPGTSSTYEQYF. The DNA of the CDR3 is TGCAGTGCACCCGGGACTAGCTCTACCTACGAGCAGTACTTC.

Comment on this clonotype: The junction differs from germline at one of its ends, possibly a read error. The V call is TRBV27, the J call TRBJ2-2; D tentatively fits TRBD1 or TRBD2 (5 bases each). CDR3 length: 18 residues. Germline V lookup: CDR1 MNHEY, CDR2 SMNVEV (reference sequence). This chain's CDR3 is CASRQKIRQKSNTGELCF. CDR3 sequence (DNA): TGTGCCAGCAGACAGAAAATTCGACAGAAATCGAACACCGGGGAGCTGTGTTTT.

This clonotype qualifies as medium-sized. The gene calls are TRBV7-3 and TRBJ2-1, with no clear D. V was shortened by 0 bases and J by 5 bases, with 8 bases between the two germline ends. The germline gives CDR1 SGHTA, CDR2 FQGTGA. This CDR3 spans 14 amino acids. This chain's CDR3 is CASSLTSRDNEQFF. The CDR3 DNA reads TGTGCCAGCAGCTTAACCAGCCGGGACAATGAGCAGTTCTTC.

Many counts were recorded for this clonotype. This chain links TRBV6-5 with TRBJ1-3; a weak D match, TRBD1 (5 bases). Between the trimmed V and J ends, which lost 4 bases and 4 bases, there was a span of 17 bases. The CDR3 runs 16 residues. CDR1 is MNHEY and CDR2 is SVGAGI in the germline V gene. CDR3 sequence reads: CASSSPGGGEGNTIYF. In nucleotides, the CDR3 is TGTGCCAGCAGTTCCCCGGGGGGGGGTGAGGGAAACACCATATATTTT.

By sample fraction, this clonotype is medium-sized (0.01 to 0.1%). CDR3 residues: CSARDWQGGQETQYF. CDR3 nucleotides: TGCAGTGCTAGAGATTGGCAGGGGGGGCAAGAGACCCAGTACTTC. The chain combines TRBV20-1 with TRBJ2-5; D possibly uses TRBD1 or TRBD2 (7 bases each). V was trimmed by 0 bases and J by 2 bases, leaving 13 bases between them. This CDR3 region has 15 residues. Germline V gene data show CDR1 as DFQATT and CDR2 as SNEGSKA (reference sequence).

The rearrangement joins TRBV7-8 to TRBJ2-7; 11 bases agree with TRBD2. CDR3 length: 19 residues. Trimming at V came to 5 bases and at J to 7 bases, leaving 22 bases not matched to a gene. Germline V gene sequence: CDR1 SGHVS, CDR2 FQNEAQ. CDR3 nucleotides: TGTGCCAGCAGCGCAGGACAGCCCCTGACTAGCGGGGATCGGCGGGAGCAGTACTTC. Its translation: CASSAGQPLTSGDRREQYF.

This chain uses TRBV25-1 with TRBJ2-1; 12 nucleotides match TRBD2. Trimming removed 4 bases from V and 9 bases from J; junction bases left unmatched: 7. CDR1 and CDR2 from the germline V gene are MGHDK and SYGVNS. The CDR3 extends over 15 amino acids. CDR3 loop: CASSAWTSGMGEQFF. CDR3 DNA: TGTGCCAGCAGTGCTTGGACTAGCGGGATGGGTGAGCAGTTCTTC.

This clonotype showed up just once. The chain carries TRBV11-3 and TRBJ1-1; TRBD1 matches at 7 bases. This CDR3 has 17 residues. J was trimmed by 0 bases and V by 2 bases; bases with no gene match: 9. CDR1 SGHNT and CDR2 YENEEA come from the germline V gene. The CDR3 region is CASSLWSSGTVNTEAFF. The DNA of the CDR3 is TGTGCCAGCAGCTTATGGTCTAGCGGGACAGTGAACACTGAAGCTTTCTTT.

The CDR3 DNA follows: TGCAGTGCTAGTGGGGACGGCTCTGGAAACACCATATATTTT. Encoded protein: CSASGDGSGNTIYF. The chain recombines TRBV20-1 with TRBJ1-3, with a tentative D call TRBD1 (5 bases). Germline lookup yields CDR1 DFQATT and CDR2 SNEGSKA (reference sequence). Between the trimmed V and J ends, which lost 3 bases and 0 bases, there was a span of 9 bases. This CDR3 region has 14 residues.

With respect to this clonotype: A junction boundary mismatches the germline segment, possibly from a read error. CDR3 DNA: TGTGCCAGCAGTTTACGAGGTGAGCAGCCCTTC. The encoded protein is CASSLRGEQPF. This chain connects TRBV12-3 or TRBV12-4 to TRBJ2-1; D gene unclear. The CDR3 spans 11 residues.

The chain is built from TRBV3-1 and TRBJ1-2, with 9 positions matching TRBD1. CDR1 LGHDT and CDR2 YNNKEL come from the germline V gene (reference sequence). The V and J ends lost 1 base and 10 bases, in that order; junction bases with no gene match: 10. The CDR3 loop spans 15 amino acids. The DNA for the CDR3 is TGTGCCAGCAGCCAAGGTCTCGGGACAGGGACTGCCTACACCTTC. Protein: CASSQGLGTGTAYTF.